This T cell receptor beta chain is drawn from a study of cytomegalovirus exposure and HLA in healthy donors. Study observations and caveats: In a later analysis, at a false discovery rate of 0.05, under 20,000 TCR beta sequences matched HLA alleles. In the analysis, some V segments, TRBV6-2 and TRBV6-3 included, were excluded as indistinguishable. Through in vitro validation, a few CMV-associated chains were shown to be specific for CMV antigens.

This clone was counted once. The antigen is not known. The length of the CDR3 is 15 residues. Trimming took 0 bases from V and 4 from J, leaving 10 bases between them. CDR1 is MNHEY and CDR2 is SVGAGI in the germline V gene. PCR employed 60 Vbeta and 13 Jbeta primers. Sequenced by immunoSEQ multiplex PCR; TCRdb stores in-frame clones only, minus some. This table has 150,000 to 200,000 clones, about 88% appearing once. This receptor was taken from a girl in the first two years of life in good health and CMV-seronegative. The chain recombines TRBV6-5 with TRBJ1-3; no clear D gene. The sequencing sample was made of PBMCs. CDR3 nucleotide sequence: TGTGCCAGCAGTTACTCGAGTGTGTGGGGAAACACCATATATTTT. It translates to CASSYSSVWGNTIYF.